These T cell receptor beta chains were read from a single sample in a study of blood T cell repertoires in COVID-19. The table came from immunoSEQ multiplex PCR; TCRdb's copy has only in-frame clones and leaves some out. The top ten clones hold approximately 1.5% of a sample with around 140,000 clones, approximately 88% of them seen once. Sequences were obtained from peripheral blood. Every receptor here comes from a man aged 55-75 years with acute or convalescent COVID-19. The CDR3 runs from the conserved cysteine through the conserved F or W. A D gene is named only where the DNA matches it firmly. Not every row has a clone size; where given, it reads once, few, many or a size class.

size,D,V,J,CDR3,DNA
.,TRBD2,TRBV5-1,TRBJ2-7,CASSLPGTSVSYEQYF,TGCGCCAGCAGCCTACCCGGGACTAGCGTCTCCTACGAGCAGTACTTC
.,TRBD2,TRBV11-3,TRBJ2-3,CASSISSGRGGDTQYF,TGTGCCAGCAGCATTTCTAGCGGGAGGGGGGGAGATACGCAGTATTTT
few,.,TRBV9,TRBJ2-3,CASSVGLELTDTQYF,TGTGCCAGCAGCGTAGGACTAGAGTTAACAGATACGCAGTATTTT
.,.,TRBV12-5,TRBJ2-1,CASGLVWASDEQFF,TGTGCTAGTGGTTTGGTGTGGGCTTCGGATGAGCAGTTCTTC
.,.,TRBV11-3,TRBJ2-2,CASSTGDIGGELFF,TGTGCCAGCAGTACCGGAGATATCGGCGGGGAGCTGTTTTTT
.,TRBD2,TRBV7-9,TRBJ2-2,CASSATSGETGELFF,TGTGCCAGCAGCGCGACTAGCGGGGAGACCGGGGAGCTGTTTTTT
once,TRBD1,TRBV5-6,TRBJ2-7,CASMNGQGAYEQYF,TGTGCCAGCATGAACGGACAGGGGGCCTACGAGCAGTACTTC
.,TRBD2,TRBV7-9,TRBJ2-1,CASCPGLAGALNEQFF,TGTGCCAGCTGCCCGGGACTAGCGGGGGCCCTCAATGAGCAGTTCTTC
.,.,TRBV14,TRBJ1-2,CASSRRAGDLSGYTF,TGTGCCAGCAGCCGTCGGGCAGGGGATTTGAGTGGCTACACCTTC
.,.,TRBV10-3,TRBJ1-5,CATRQDLSNQPQHF,TGTGCCACCCGACAGGACCTTAGCAATCAGCCCCAGCATTTT
.,TRBD2,TRBV7-7,TRBJ2-2,CASSLRSSGSGTGELFF,TGTGCCAGCAGCTTACGGTCTAGCGGGAGTGGCACCGGGGAGCTGTTTTTT
.,.,TRBV6-5,TRBJ1-5,CASRGSNQPQHF,TGTGCCAGCCGGGGTAGCAATCAGCCCCAGCATTTT
.,.,TRBV3-1/TRBV3-2,TRBJ2-7,CASSQDLVRTVRPYEQYF,TGTGCCAGCAGCCAAGATTTGGTACGGACAGTAAGGCCCTACGAGCAGTACTTC
.,TRBD2,TRBV3-1/TRBV3-2,TRBJ2-5,CASSQNQRGPEASGRGLIETQYF,TGTGCCAGCAGCCAAAACCAAAGGGGTCCCGAGGCTAGCGGGAGGGGGTTGATAGAGACCCAGTACTTC
.,TRBD2,TRBV29-1,TRBJ2-2,CSVEVAGENTGELFF,TGCAGCGTGGAAGTAGCGGGAGAGAACACCGGGGAGCTGTTTTTT
.,TRBD2,TRBV5-1,TRBJ2-2,CASSSGLAGPLGGELFF,TGCGCCAGCAGTTCCGGACTAGCGGGACCGTTGGGCGGGGAGCTGTTTTTT
.,TRBD2,TRBV11-2,TRBJ2-1,CASSLGAGAGEQFF,TGTGCCAGCAGCTTAGGAGCGGGAGCGGGTGAGCAGTTCTTC
.,.,TRBV11-2,TRBJ1-1,CASSSDLGGPTEAFF,TGTGCCAGCAGCTCGGACCTTGGCGGGCCTACTGAAGCTTTCTTT
.,TRBD1,TRBV7-8,TRBJ2-3,CASSSRLKGQGSDTQYF,TGTGCCAGCAGCTCCCGCCTAAAAGGACAGGGATCAGATACGCAGTATTTT
.,.,TRBV3-1/TRBV3-2,TRBJ1-1,CASSQPRHGGNTEAFF,TGTGCCAGCAGCCAACCAAGGCACGGGGGGAACACTGAAGCTTTCTTT
.,TRBD1,TRBV24-1,TRBJ1-5,CATSAGQPNQPQHF,TGTGCCACCAGTGCGGGACAGCCCAATCAGCCCCAGCATTTT
.,TRBD1,TRBV7-6,TRBJ1-5,CASSLNSGQGAYSNQPQHF,TGTGCCAGCAGCCTCAATTCAGGACAGGGGGCTTATAGCAATCAGCCCCAGCATTTT
once,.,TRBV5-6,TRBJ1-2,CASSDLRVRYGYTF,TGTGCCAGCAGCGACCTCAGGGTACGGTATGGCTACACCTTC
.,TRBD1,TRBV28,TRBJ1-2,CASRPGGGYGYTF,TGTGCCAGCAGACCAGGGGGCGGCTATGGCTACACCTTC
.,TRBD1,TRBV29-1,TRBJ2-7,CSVLTGGMDEQYF,TGCAGCGTCCTGACAGGGGGGATGGACGAGCAGTACTTC
.,.,TRBV5-4,TRBJ1-3,CASSLDPGAGNTIYF,TGTGCCAGCAGCTTGGATCCAGGGGCTGGAAACACCATATATTTT
.,.,TRBV7-9,TRBJ1-5,CASSFGGEPQHF,TGTGCCAGCAGCTTCGGCGGAGAGCCCCAGCATTTT
.,.,TRBV5-1,TRBJ2-3,CASSLGADTQYF,TGCGCCAGCAGCTTGGGAGCGGATACGCAGTATTTT
.,TRBD2,TRBV5-1,TRBJ2-7,CASRRLAGDMSHEQYF,TGCGCCAGCAGAAGACTAGCGGGAGACATGAGCCACGAGCAGTACTTC
.,.,TRBV5-1,TRBJ2-7,CASSLAMREAYEQYF,TGCGCCAGCAGCTTGGCCATGCGGGAAGCCTACGAGCAGTACTTC
.,.,TRBV20-1,TRBJ1-2,CSGTGNYGYTF,TGCAGTGGTACGGGGAACTATGGCTACACCTTC
.,.,TRBV27,TRBJ2-7,CASSAETPHSYEQYF,TGTGCCAGCAGCGCGGAGACCCCCCACTCCTACGAGCAGTACTTC
.,TRBD2,TRBV11-3,TRBJ2-1,CASSPGTSGLYNEQFF,TGTGCCAGCAGCCCCGGGACTAGCGGACTATACAATGAGCAGTTCTTC
.,TRBD2,TRBV10-3,TRBJ2-2,CAIWGGSGELFF,TGTGCCATCTGGGGAGGGTCCGGGGAGCTGTTTTTT
.,.,TRBV15,TRBJ2-7,CATSTRTGSYEQYF,TGTGCCACCAGCACTAGGACTGGCTCCTACGAGCAGTACTTC
.,.,TRBV7-2,TRBJ2-2,CASPNEASSNTGELFF,TGTGCCAGCCCGAACGAGGCTAGCTCGAACACCGGGGAGCTGTTTTTT
.,.,TRBV5-1,TRBJ2-5,CASSFRTPIEQETQYF,TGCGCCAGCAGCTTTCGGACTCCTATTGAGCAAGAGACCCAGTACTTC
.,.,TRBV27,TRBJ2-1,CASSVSGYYNEQFF,TGTGCCAGCAGTGTCAGCGGGTACTACAATGAGCAGTTCTTC
.,.,TRBV6-5,TRBJ1-3,CASSPHPSSGNTIYF,TGTGCCAGCAGTCCTCACCCGAGCTCTGGAAACACCATATATTTT
.,TRBD1,TRBV5-6,TRBJ1-6,CASSLAFRGNYNSPLHF,TGTGCCAGCAGCTTGGCCTTCAGGGGGAACTATAATTCACCCCTCCACTTT
.,TRBD2,TRBV5-1,TRBJ2-1,CASSRSISGRLSDEQFF,TGCGCCAGCAGTCGCAGTATTAGCGGGAGGTTGAGCGATGAGCAGTTCTTC
once,.,TRBV6-1,TRBJ2-3,CASSDPDRNTQYF,TGTGCCAGCAGTGATCCGGACAGAAATACGCAGTATTTT
few,.,TRBV5-4,TRBJ1-4,CASSLEQGTNEKLFF,TGTGCCAGCAGCTTGGAACAGGGAACTAATGAAAAACTGTTTTTT
.,.,TRBV5-1,TRBJ1-4,CASSRDFNEKLFF,TGCGCCAGCAGCAGGGACTTTAATGAAAAACTGTTTTTT
once,.,TRBV18,TRBJ2-7,CASSPGEYEQYF,TGTGCCAGCTCACCAGGGGAGTACGAGCAGTACTTC
.,.,TRBV19,TRBJ2-1,CASSMGGLITNNEQFF,TGTGCCAGTAGTATGGGGGGACTCATTACTAACAATGAGCAGTTCTTC
.,.,TRBV5-1,TRBJ1-1,CASSDETGKLNTEAFF,TGCGCCAGCAGTGACGAAACCGGGAAGTTGAACACTGAAGCTTTCTTT
.,.,TRBV19,TRBJ2-1,CASNPSRGPHNEQFF,TGTGCCAGCAACCCCTCTAGAGGGCCCCACAATGAGCAGTTCTTC
few,.,TRBV5-1,TRBJ1-2,CASSPTGRNTYGYTF,TGCGCCAGCAGTCCTACCGGGAGAAACACCTATGGCTACACCTTC
.,.,TRBV7-9,TRBJ2-2,CASSLIDIKTTGELFF,TGTGCCAGCAGCCTTATAGACATCAAGACCACCGGGGAGCTGTTTTTT
.,.,TRBV7-8,TRBJ1-5,CASSFVRDINQPQHF,TGTGCCAGCAGCTTCGTCAGGGACATCAATCAGCCCCAGCATTTT
.,.,TRBV7-6,TRBJ1-4,CASSLDFPQGYGEKLFF,TGTGCCAGCAGCTTAGATTTTCCCCAGGGGTATGGGGAAAAACTGTTTTTT